The present T cell receptor (beta chain) was sequenced within a study of blood T cells in healthy people across ages. A second PCR of about 7 to 12 cycles used a sample-barcoded 5' primer and a J-beta primer mix. Each CDR3 protein gets one entry after TCRdb re-called the 5' RACE reads with MiXCR. The data contain about 1.1 million distinct CDR3 sequences, 30% to 40% of them singletons. V lost 3 bases to trimming and J lost 3 bases, with 10 bases between them. This CDR3 is 14 amino acids long. Germline lookup yields CDR1 SGHRS and CDR2 YFSETQ. This clonotype was seen more than once but under ten times.

This receptor was obtained from a man between 18 and 35 years old in good health. Sequencing was performed on blood. The rearrangement links TRBV5-1 to TRBJ2-1, with D perhaps matching TRBD1 (5 bases). CDR3: CASSSRAYYNEQFF. The CDR3 DNA follows: TGCGCCAGCAGCTCCAGGGCCTACTACAATGAGCAGTTCTTC.